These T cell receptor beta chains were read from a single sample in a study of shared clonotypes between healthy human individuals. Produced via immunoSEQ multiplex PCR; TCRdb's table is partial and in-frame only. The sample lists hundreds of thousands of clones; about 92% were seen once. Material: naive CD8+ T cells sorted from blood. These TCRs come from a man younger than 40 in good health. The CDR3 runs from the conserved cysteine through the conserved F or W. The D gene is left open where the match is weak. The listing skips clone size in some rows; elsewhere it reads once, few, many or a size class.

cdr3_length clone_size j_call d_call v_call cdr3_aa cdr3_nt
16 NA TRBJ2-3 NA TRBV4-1 CASSQGAGIPTDTQYF TGCGCCAGCAGCCAAGGGGCAGGGATACCCACAGATACGCAGTATTTT
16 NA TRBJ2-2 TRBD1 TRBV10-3 CAISANRGQNTGELFF TGTGCCATCAGTGCTAACAGGGGGCAAAACACCGGGGAGCTGTTTTTT
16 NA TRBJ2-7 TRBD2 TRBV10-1 CASSEWTSGNTYEQYF TGCGCCAGCAGTGAGTGGACTAGCGGGAATACCTACGAGCAGTACTTC
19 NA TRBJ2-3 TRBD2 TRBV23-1 CASSQLVAGGPVIADTQYF TGCGCCAGCAGTCAACTCGTAGCGGGAGGGCCAGTCATCGCAGATACGCAGTATTTT
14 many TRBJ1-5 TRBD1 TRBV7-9 CASSSDRGNQPQHF TGTGCCAGCAGCTCGGACAGGGGGAATCAGCCCCAGCATTTT
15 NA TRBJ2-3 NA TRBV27 CASSFQVTSTDTQYF TGTGCCAGCAGTTTTCAGGTGACTAGCACAGATACGCAGTATTTT
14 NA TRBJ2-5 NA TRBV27 CASSLRRAGETQYF TGTGCCAGCAGTTTAAGGAGGGCGGGGGAGACCCAGTACTTC
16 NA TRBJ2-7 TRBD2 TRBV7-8 CASSMALAGGGYEQYF TGTGCCAGCAGCATGGCACTAGCGGGAGGAGGGTACGAGCAGTACTTC
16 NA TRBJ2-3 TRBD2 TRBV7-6 CASSLAGWREADTQYF TGTGCCAGCAGCTTAGCGGGTTGGCGGGAGGCAGATACGCAGTATTTT
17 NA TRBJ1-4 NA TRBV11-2 CASSGAQGAWENEKLFF TGTGCCAGCAGCGGGGCTCAAGGGGCCTGGGAAAATGAAAAACTGTTTTTT
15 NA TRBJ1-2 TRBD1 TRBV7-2 CASIRGTGGPYGYTF TGTGCCAGCATCAGGGGGACAGGTGGGCCCTATGGCTACACCTTC
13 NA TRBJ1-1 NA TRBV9 CASSEGAGAEAFF TGTGCCAGCAGCGAAGGGGCGGGCGCTGAAGCTTTCTTT
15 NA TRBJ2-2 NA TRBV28 CASSLSGSYTGELFF TGTGCCAGCAGTTTATCCGGATCCTACACCGGGGAGCTGTTTTTT
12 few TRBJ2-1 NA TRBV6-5 CASSLVGNEQFF TGTGCCAGCAGTCTTGTCGGCAATGAGCAGTTCTTC
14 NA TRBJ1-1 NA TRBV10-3 CAISPAGANTEAFF TGTGCCATCAGCCCCGCGGGGGCCAACACTGAAGCTTTCTTT
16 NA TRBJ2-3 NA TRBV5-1 CASSLEFATKGNTQYF TGCGCCAGCAGCTTGGAGTTCGCGACGAAAGGAAATACGCAGTATTTT
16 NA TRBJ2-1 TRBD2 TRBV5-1 CASSLASSGRYNEQFF TGCGCCAGCAGCTTGGCGTCTAGCGGGAGGTACAATGAGCAGTTCTTC
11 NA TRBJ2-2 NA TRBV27 CASSPTGELFF TGTGCCAGCAGTCCCACCGGGGAGCTGTTTTTT
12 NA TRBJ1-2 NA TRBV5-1 CASSSTGESYTF TGCGCCAGCAGCTCCACTGGAGAAAGCTACACCTTC
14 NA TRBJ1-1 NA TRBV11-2 CASSLVGRSYEAFF TGTGCCAGCAGCTTAGTCGGCAGATCCTATGAAGCTTTCTTT
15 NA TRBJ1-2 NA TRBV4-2 CASSPILGPLYGYTF TGTGCCAGCAGCCCCATCTTAGGCCCGCTCTATGGCTACACCTTC
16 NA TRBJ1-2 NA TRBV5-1 CASSSWGPELYYGYTF TGCGCCAGCAGCTCGTGGGGGCCAGAGTTGTACTATGGCTACACCTTC
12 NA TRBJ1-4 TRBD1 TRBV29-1 CSVEDPPGQGFF TGCAGCGTTGAAGACCCCCCGGGACAGGGGTTTTTT
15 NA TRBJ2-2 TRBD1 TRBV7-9 CASSTSGTGSGELFF TGTGCCAGCAGCACTTCCGGGACAGGCTCCGGGGAGCTGTTTTTT
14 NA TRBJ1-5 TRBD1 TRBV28 CASSHRTGAQPQHF TGTGCCAGCAGCCACCGGACAGGGGCTCAGCCCCAGCATTTT
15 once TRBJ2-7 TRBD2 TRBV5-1 CASSFSAGVSYEQYF TGCGCCAGCAGCTTTTCTGCGGGAGTGTCCTACGAGCAGTACTTC
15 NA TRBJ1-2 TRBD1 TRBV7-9 CASSLSGQRNYGYTF TGTGCCAGCAGCTTATCGGGACAGCGCAACTATGGCTACACCTTC
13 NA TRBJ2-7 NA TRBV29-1 CSVFGTPSYEQYF TGCAGCGTGTTCGGGACACCCTCCTACGAGCAGTACTTC
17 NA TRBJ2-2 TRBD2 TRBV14 CASSLGLAGGNTGELFF TGTGCCAGCAGCCTGGGACTAGCGGGAGGTAACACCGGGGAGCTGTTTTTT
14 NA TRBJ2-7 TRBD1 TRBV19 CASSRTGRTYEQYF TGTGCCAGTAGTAGGACAGGGCGCACCTACGAGCAGTACTTC
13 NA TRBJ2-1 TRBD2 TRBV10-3 CAIGGGGNNEQFF TGTGCCATCGGCGGGGGGGGAAACAATGAGCAGTTCTTC
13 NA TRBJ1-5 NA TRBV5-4 CASTDGPNQPQHF TGTGCCAGCACGGATGGACCCAATCAGCCCCAGCATTTT
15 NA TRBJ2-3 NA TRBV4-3 CASSLEGEFTDTQYF TGCGCCAGCAGCCTGGAGGGGGAGTTCACAGATACGCAGTATTTT
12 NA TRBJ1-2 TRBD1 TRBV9 CASRDRVYGYTF TGTGCCAGCAGGGACAGGGTCTATGGCTACACCTTC
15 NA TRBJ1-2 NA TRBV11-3 CASSLEPRVKDGYTF TGTGCCAGCAGCTTAGAGCCCCGGGTAAAGGATGGCTACACCTTC
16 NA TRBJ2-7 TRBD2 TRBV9 CASSVELAGGTNEQYF TGTGCCAGCAGCGTAGAACTAGCGGGAGGCACAAACGAGCAGTACTTC
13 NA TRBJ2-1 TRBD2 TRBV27 CASSLLAGGVGFF TGTGCCAGCAGTTTACTAGCGGGAGGTGTAGGGTTCTTC
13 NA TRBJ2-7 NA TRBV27 CASSFRQAGEQYF TGTGCCAGCAGTTTTCGACAGGCGGGGGAGCAGTACTTC